The source of this T cell receptor (beta chain) is a study of monozygotic twins with inflammatory bowel disease. The CDR3 runs 13 residues. Germline-derived CDR1 and CDR2 are LNHDA and SQIVND (reference sequence). Reprocessing the 5' RACE reads, TCRdb reports a single entry for every CDR3 protein and omits DNA. In total, the table holds fewer than 550,000 distinct CDR3 sequences. The rearrangement links TRBV19 to TRBJ1-5. The sequencing sample was made of blood. The TCR comes from a human donor with ulcerative colitis or Crohn's disease, or a healthy co-twin of an affected twin (not recorded which). The CDR3 reads CASQGRFNQPQHF. The full variable domain, with the rest looked up from reference TRBV19 and TRBJ1-5, is DGGITQSPKYLFRKEGQNVTLSCEQNLNHDAMYWYRQDPGQGLRLIYYSQIVNDFQKGDIAEGYSVSREKKESFPLTVTSAQKNPTAFYLCASQGRFNQPQHFGDGTRLSIL.